The 25 T cell receptor beta chains given below trace back to one sample, sequenced in a study of OX40 agonist ivuxolimab in advanced cancers. Sequenced by immunoSEQ multiplex PCR; TCRdb stores in-frame clones only, minus some. The data show approximately 66,000 clones, 80% to 90% seen once. Here the sequenced sample was CD4+ or CD8+ T cells sorted from blood, taken in a trial of the OX40 agonist ivuxolimab. These receptors were collected from an adult with an advanced solid tumor such as melanoma, head and neck, liver or kidney cancer.

The chain joins TRBV27 to TRBJ2-7; D might be TRBD1 (6 bases). Germline V gives CDR1 MNHEY, CDR2 SMNVEV (reference sequence). Trimming shortened V by 5 bases and J by 0 bases, and 11 bases separated the two germline ends. This CDR3 spans 14 amino acids. CDR3 DNA sequence: TGTGCCAGCAGTCCCGGGGACACCTCCTACGAGCAGTACTTC. Its translation is CASSPGDTSYEQYF.

The chain carries TRBV28 and TRBJ1-2, with D uncertain. The length of the CDR3 is 14 residues. The V end was cut by 7 bases, the J end by 4 bases, with 16 bases between. The germline V gene has CDR1 MDHEN and CDR2 SYDVKM. The CDR3 here is CASTPYTGIYGYTF. The CDR3 coding sequence is TGTGCCAGCACTCCCTATACGGGGATCTATGGCTACACCTTC.

This clone was observed a handful of times. The rearrangement uses TRBV27 and TRBJ2-3, with TRBD2 identical over 14 bases. Losses at the gene ends were 4 bases for V and 2 bases for J; bases not matched to a gene: 11. The CDR3 has 19 amino acids. The germline V gene has CDR1 MNHEY and CDR2 SMNVEV (reference sequence). This CDR3 is CASSWRGTSGSTNTDTQYF. The CDR3 nucleotides are TGTGCCAGCAGTTGGCGGGGGACTAGCGGGAGTACCAACACAGATACGCAGTATTTT.

V and J are TRBV2 and TRBJ1-6; D uncertain. The CDR3 contains 14 residues. V gave up 4 bases and J gave up 5 bases, with 9 bases separating them. The germline CDR1 and CDR2 sequences are SNHLY and FYNNEI. The CDR3 nucleotides read TGTGCCAGCAGTGTGGAGGGAGATAATTCACCCCTCCACTTT. It is translated as CASSVEGDNSPLHF.

This clone is a singleton in its sample. This chain joins TRBV5-6 and TRBJ1-4, with D hard to call. Germline V gene data show CDR1 as SGHDT and CDR2 as YYEEEE. The CDR3 contains 13 residues. V lost 1 base, J lost 5 bases, and 6 bases lay in between. The CDR3 bases are TGTGCCAGCAGCTTGTTGCCCAATGAAAAACTGTTTTTT. It specifies CASSLLPNEKLFF.

The rearrangement uses TRBV28 and TRBJ1-3; D remains ambiguous. Germline CDR1 and CDR2: MDHEN and SYDVKM. CDR3 length equals 16 residues. Trimming took 11 bases from V and 1 from J, leaving 21 bases between them. CDR3 sequence reads: CASRANPVPSGNTIYF. The CDR3, as DNA: TGTGCCTCCCGGGCAAATCCTGTTCCTTCTGGAAACACCATATATTTT.

The chain links TRBV28 to TRBJ1-2; D gene ambiguous. In germline, CDR1 is MDHEN, CDR2 SYDVKM. This CDR3 has 13 residues. The V gene lost 2 bases and the J gene lost 4 bases, with 8 bases spanning the gap. The CDR3 nucleotides are TGTGCCAGCAGTTTAACAGTAACCTATGGCTACACCTTC. Residues: CASSLTVTYGYTF.

This clone was seen only a few times. The rearrangement joins TRBV7-2 to TRBJ2-5; D gene ambiguous. In germline, CDR1 is SGHTA, CDR2 FQGNSA. The CDR3 length is 10 residues. Trimming took 5 bases from V and 5 from J, leaving 3 bases between them. This CDR3 reads CASSRETQYF. In DNA, the CDR3 is TGTGCCAGCAGCCGGGAGACCCAGTACTTC.

The V gene is TRBV11-2, the J gene TRBJ2-5; D is possibly TRBD2 (6 bases). CDR3 length equals 15 residues. V lost 1 base and J lost 5, with 14 bases in between. Germline CDR1 is SGHAT and CDR2 is FQNNGV. The CDR3 spells CASSLVGGRSETQYF. The CDR3 DNA sequence: TGTGCCAGCAGCTTAGTGGGTGGGAGGAGCGAGACCCAGTACTTC.

This clone appeared a few times. The rearrangement joins TRBV27 to TRBJ2-4; D gene uncertain. Germline V lookup: CDR1 MNHEY, CDR2 SMNVEV (reference sequence). The CDR3 extends over 15 amino acids. Trimming stripped 5 bases from V and 1 base from J, with 12 bases between. The chain's CDR3 is CASSPSHGAKNIQYF. The CDR3 DNA sequence: TGTGCCAGCAGTCCCTCCCACGGGGCCAAAAACATTCAGTACTTC.

The chain recombines TRBV18 with TRBJ2-1; 8 bases are shared with TRBD1. The CDR3 is made up of 15 amino acids. V lost 1 base to trimming and J lost 5 bases; unmatched junction nucleotides: 4. Germline V gene sequence: CDR1 KGHSH, CDR2 LQKENI. The CDR3 DNA follows: TGTGCCAGCTCACCACGGGGACAGGCAGACAATGAGCAGTTCTTC. It yields the protein CASSPRGQADNEQFF.

Only one count was recorded for this clone. The chain carries TRBV6-5 and TRBJ2-3; D perhaps matches TRBD2 (6 bases). Trimming removed 2 bases from V and 4 bases from J, with 10 bases in between. CDR1 and CDR2 (germline): MNHEY, SVGAGI. The CDR3 runs 14 residues. For the CDR3, the DNA is TGTGCCAGCAGTTACGGAGGGGTCGCAGATACGCAGTATTTT. This encodes CASSYGGVADTQYF.

The sample holds a few counts of this clone. The V call is TRBV5-1, the J call TRBJ2-6; TRBD1 might be the D (6 bases). Trimming left V 1 base short and J 1 base short, with 6 bases between. This CDR3 spans 15 amino acids. The germline gives CDR1 SGHRS, CDR2 YFSETQ. The CDR3 DNA reads as TGCGCCAGCAGCTTGACAGGGTCTGGGGCCAACGTCCTGACTTTC. The encoded protein is CASSLTGSGANVLTF.

V usage is TRBV6-5 and J usage is TRBJ2-7, with D perhaps matching TRBD2 (5 bases). The CDR3 is 14 residues long. Germline CDR1 MNHEY, CDR2 SVGAGI. V was shortened by 6 bases and J by 5 bases, with 17 bases between the two germline ends. The CDR3 reads CASRRTSTRHEQYF. DNA of the CDR3: TGTGCCAGCAGACGGACTTCGACGAGGCACGAGCAGTACTTC.

This clone was seen just once. The J gene is TRBJ1-1, the V gene TRBV6-5; D not certain. From germline, CDR1 is MNHEY and CDR2 SVGAGI. Trimming pared 5 bases from V and 1 base from J, leaving 14 bases between. The CDR3 loop spans 15 amino acids. CDR3 DNA: TGTGCCAGCAGTAAACCGAGGGTGGGGAACACTGAAGCTTTCTTT. Translated, it gives CASSKPRVGNTEAFF.

The chain carries TRBV19 and TRBJ2-1, with a tentative D call TRBD2 (6 bases). CDR3 length equals 17 residues. Germline CDR1 and CDR2: LNHDA and SQIVND (reference sequence). Trimming left V 3 bases short and J 2 bases short, with 17 bases between. The CDR3 DNA is TGTGCCAGTAGTATGAGGGCGGGGAGCGGGCCCTACAATGAGCAGTTCTTC. Translated, it gives CASSMRAGSGPYNEQFF. Looking up the rest from reference TRBV19 and TRBJ2-1 gives the full variable domain: DGGITQSPKYLFRKEGQNVTLSCEQNLNHDAMYWYRQDPGQGLRLIYYSQIVNDFQKGDIAEGYSVSREKKESFPLTVTSAQKNPTAFYLCASSMRAGSGPYNEQFFGPGTRLTVL.

The chain has TRBV28 and TRBJ2-1; 11 positions match TRBD2. The trim removed 3 bases at V and 7 bases at J, leaving 11 bases unmatched. CDR1 is MDHEN, CDR2 SYDVKM, per germline. This CDR3 has 17 residues. CDR3 sequence reads: CASSLWLSTSGKNEQFF. The CDR3, as DNA: TGTGCCAGCAGTTTGTGGCTATCGACTAGCGGGAAAAATGAGCAGTTCTTC. Based on the CDR3 plus reference TRBV28 and TRBJ2-1, the full variable domain is DVKVTQSSRYLVKRTGEKVFLECVQDMDHENMFWYRQDPGLGLRLIYFSYDVKMKEKGDIPEGYSVSREKKERFSLILESASTNQTSMYLCASSLWLSTSGKNEQFFGPGTRLTVL.

The chain is built from TRBV5-4 and TRBJ2-7; 7 bases agree with TRBD1. CDR1 SGHNT and CDR2 YYREEE come from the germline V gene (reference sequence). V shed 0 bases, J shed 2 bases, and the junction held 8 bases outside the gene matches. This CDR3 contains 16 residues. The CDR3 DNA sequence: TGTGCCAGCAGCTTGGGTCGACCCCAGGGGGCCTACGAGCAGTACTTC. Its translation is CASSLGRPQGAYEQYF.

V gene TRBV15 combines with J gene TRBJ1-3, with no clear D. V shed 1 base and J shed 0 bases, with 7 bases lying between them. The germline V gene encodes CDR1 LNHNV and CDR2 YYDKDF (reference sequence). The CDR3 is made up of 15 amino acids. CDR3 residues: CATSRVIDSGNTIYF. The CDR3 DNA sequence: TGTGCCACCAGCAGAGTTATTGACTCTGGAAACACCATATATTTT.

The V and J genes are TRBV5-6 and TRBJ1-2; maybe TRBD1 (6 bases). Trimming left V 4 bases short and J 7 bases short, with 14 bases between. This CDR3 contains 13 residues. Germline assignment: CDR1 SGHDT and CDR2 YYEEEE. This chain's CDR3 is CASSPDRNRGYTF. The CDR3 DNA is TGTGCCAGCAGCCCAGACAGGAATCGTGGCTACACCTTC.

The V call is TRBV6-5, the J call TRBJ1-1; perhaps TRBD1 as D (5 bases). The V gene lost 2 bases and the J gene lost 7 bases, with 17 bases spanning the gap. This CDR3 is built from 15 residues. From germline, CDR1 is MNHEY and CDR2 SVGAGI. CDR3 region: CASSYPQGALGEAFF. The CDR3 DNA reads TGTGCCAGCAGTTACCCCCAGGGAGCATTGGGTGAAGCTTTCTTT.

The V call is TRBV7-8, the J call TRBJ1-3; no definite D call. Trimming shortened V by 5 bases and J by 4 bases, and 12 bases separated the two germline ends. The CDR3 loop spans 14 amino acids. Germline assignment: CDR1 SGHVS and CDR2 FQNEAQ. The CDR3 sequence is CASSQSRSGNTIYF. CDR3 sequence (DNA): TGTGCCAGCAGCCAGAGTAGGTCGGGAAACACCATATATTTT.

The CDR3 here is CAWSVQTGGKDTQYF. CDR3 in DNA: TGTGCCTGGAGTGTACAGACGGGAGGAAAAGATACGCAGTATTTT. The chain is built from TRBV30 and TRBJ2-3, with 7 bases fitting TRBD2. The CDR3 is 15 residues long. Losses at the gene ends were 0 bases for V and 5 bases for J; bases not matched to a gene: 8. Per the germline V gene, CDR1 is GTSNPN and CDR2 is SVGIG (reference sequence).

The V gene is TRBV5-6, the J gene TRBJ2-2, with D perhaps assigned TRBD1 or TRBD2 (5 bases each). Germline CDR1 reads SGHDT; CDR2 reads YYEEEE. The length of the CDR3 is 16 residues. V lost 0 bases and J 5 bases, leaving 14 bases between the germline ends. CDR3 coding DNA: TGTGCCAGCAGCTTGGCTGGACAACCGGGAACCGGGGAGCTGTTTTTT. Translated, it gives CASSLAGQPGTGELFF.

The chain links TRBV19 to TRBJ2-3; 9 nucleotides line up with TRBD2. CDR3 length: 16 amino acids. With 5 bases clipped from V and 3 bases from J, the junction kept 9 bases outside the gene matches. From germline, CDR1 is LNHDA and CDR2 SQIVND (reference sequence). The CDR3 loop reads CASSGERGAFTDTQYF. As DNA, the CDR3 is TGTGCCAGTAGTGGGGAGCGGGGGGCATTTACAGATACGCAGTATTTT.